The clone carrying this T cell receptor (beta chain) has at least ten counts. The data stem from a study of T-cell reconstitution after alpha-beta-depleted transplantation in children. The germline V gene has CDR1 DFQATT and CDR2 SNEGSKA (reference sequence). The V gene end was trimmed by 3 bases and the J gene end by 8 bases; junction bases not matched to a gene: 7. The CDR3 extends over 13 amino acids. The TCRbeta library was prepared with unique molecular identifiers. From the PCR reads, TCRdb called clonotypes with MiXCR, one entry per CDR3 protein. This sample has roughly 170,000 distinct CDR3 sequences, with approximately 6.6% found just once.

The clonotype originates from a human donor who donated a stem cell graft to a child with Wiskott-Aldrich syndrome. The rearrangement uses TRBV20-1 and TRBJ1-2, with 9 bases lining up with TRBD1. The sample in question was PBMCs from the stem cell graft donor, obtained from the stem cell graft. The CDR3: CSARPQGARGYTF. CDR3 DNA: TGCAGTGCTAGGCCACAGGGGGCGCGAGGCTACACCTTC.